Sequencing of this T cell receptor (beta chain) was carried out in a study of cytomegalovirus exposure and HLA in healthy donors. PCR used 60 Vbeta primers and 13 Jbeta primers. Method: immunoSEQ multiplex PCR; TCRdb's copy keeps in-frame clones and lacks some. The sample includes over 85,000 clones, around 83% of them seen just once. The clonotype comes from a woman aged 60 to 75 in good health and CMV-seropositive. The sequenced sample was PBMCs.

CDR3 protein: CASSQVDRGAEAFF. For the CDR3, the DNA is TGTGCCAGCAGCCAAGTGGACAGGGGCGCTGAAGCTTTCTTT. The gene calls are TRBV4-2 and TRBJ1-1, with 9 bases matching TRBD1. V shed 1 base and J 6 bases; nucleotides not matched to a gene: 3. CDR3 length equals 14 residues. From germline, CDR1 is LGHNA and CDR2 YNFKEQ.